Shown below are 16 T cell receptor beta chains from a single sample sequenced in a study of CD8+ T cells in alopecia areata. Following RNA extraction, reverse transcription yielded cDNA that acted as the sequencing template. Data came from immunoSEQ multiplex PCR; TCRdb stores just in-frame clones and leaves some out. The table lists 140,000 to 150,000 clones, roughly 48% of them singletons, with about 6.3% in the top ten. Sequenced input: CD4+ T cells sorted from blood. The receptor source for this set is a human donor with alopecia areata.

This clone came up a few times. The V gene is TRBV30, the J gene TRBJ2-3; D may be TRBD1 (5 bases). The CDR3 consists of 13 residues. The germline gives CDR1 GTSNPN, CDR2 SVGIG (reference sequence). V shed 0 bases and J shed 6 bases, with 10 bases lying between them. CDR3 amino acids: CAWSVSGADTQYF. CDR3 DNA: TGTGCCTGGAGTGTATCTGGGGCGGATACGCAGTATTTT.

This clone was detected only a few times. The chain carries TRBV7-9 and TRBJ1-2; D ambiguous. The CDR3 has 12 residues. Germline CDR1 SEHNR, CDR2 FQNEAQ (reference sequence). V was clipped by 5 bases and J by 3 bases, with 7 bases between them. CDR3 protein: CASSRTDYGYTF. CDR3 bases: TGTGCCAGCAGCCGGACGGACTATGGCTACACCTTC. The full variable domain, its missing parts supplied by reference TRBV7-9 and TRBJ1-2, is DTGVSQNPRHKITKRGQNVTFRCDPISEHNRLYWYRQTLGQGPEFLTYFQNEAQLEKSRLLSDRFSAERPKGSFSTLEIQRTEQGDSAMYLCASSRTDYGYTFGSGTRLTVV.

This clone showed up just a few times. V gene TRBV29-1 combines with J gene TRBJ2-5; D is uncertain. CDR1 and CDR2 (germline): SQVTM, ANQGSEA. This CDR3 spans 13 amino acids. With 1 base removed from V and 2 bases from J, the gap between germline ends came to 8 bases. CDR3 nucleotides: TGCAGCGTTGAAGGGTCGGGTCAAGAGACCCAGTACTTC. It encodes CSVEGSGQETQYF.

This chain uses TRBV5-6 with TRBJ2-7; D ambiguous. The V gene's germline CDR1 is SGHDT and CDR2 YYEEEE. The V and J ends lost 2 bases and 2 bases respectively, with 5 bases between them. The CDR3 has 12 amino acids. The CDR3 sequence is CASSFNPYEQYF. As DNA, the CDR3 is TGTGCCAGCAGCTTCAACCCCTACGAGCAGTACTTC.

The chain couples TRBV7-3 to TRBJ2-2, with 8 bases matching TRBD2. Unmatched junction bases numbered 6, after V lost 3 bases and J lost 0 bases. Germline-derived CDR1 and CDR2 are SGHTA and FQGTGA. This CDR3 is 17 amino acids long. CDR3 coding DNA: TGTGCCAGCAGCTTGGCTCCGGGACTAGCGAACACCGGGGAGCTGTTTTTT. As protein: CASSLAPGLANTGELFF.

This clone was counted between two and nine times. The V call is TRBV5-1, the J call TRBJ2-1; D gene uncertain. V dropped 2 bases and J dropped 0 bases, with 9 bases sitting between them. The CDR3 is 15 residues long. Germline CDR1 reads SGHRS; CDR2 reads YFSETQ. The CDR3 DNA sequence: TGCGCCAGCAGCTTAAGACTTCTCTCCTACAATGAGCAGTTCTTC. It is translated as CASSLRLLSYNEQFF. Variable domain in full (rest from reference TRBV5-1 and TRBJ2-1): KAGVTQTPRYLIKTRGQQVTLSCSPISGHRSVSWYQQTPGQGLQFLFEYFSETQRNKGNFPGRFSGRQFSNSRSEMNVSTLELGDSALYLCASSLRLLSYNEQFFGPGTRLTVL.

The J gene is TRBJ2-4, the V gene TRBV27; TRBD2 aligns across 9 bases. Germline CDR1 MNHEY, CDR2 SMNVEV (reference sequence). V was pared by 4 bases and J by 2 bases, with 6 bases of the junction left unmatched. The CDR3 is made up of 16 amino acids. CDR3 sequence (DNA): TGTGCCAGCAGTTCAAGGACTAGCGAAACCAAAAACATTCAGTACTTC. Translated, it gives CASSSRTSETKNIQYF.

The chain uses TRBV29-1 and TRBJ1-1; the D is unclear. The V end was cut by 4 bases, the J end by 0 bases, with 9 bases between. CDR1 is SQVTM, CDR2 ANQGSEA, per germline. The CDR3 consists of 13 residues. The CDR3 DNA sequence: TGCAGCGTTGTACAGCTAATGAACACTGAAGCTTTCTTT. Translation gives CSVVQLMNTEAFF. Based on the CDR3 plus reference TRBV29-1 and TRBJ1-1, the full variable domain is SAVISQKPSRDICQRGTSLTIQCQVDSQVTMMFWYRQQPGQSLTLIATANQGSEATYESGFVIDKFPISRPNLTFSTLTVSNMSPEDSSIYLCSVVQLMNTEAFFGQGTRLTVV.

The gene calls are TRBV4-1 and TRBJ2-5, with 7 bases lining up with TRBD1. Germline loops: CDR1 MGHRA, CDR2 YSYEKL. The CDR3 has 14 residues. J was trimmed by 2 bases and V by 5 bases; bases with no gene match: 5. In DNA form, the CDR3 reads TGCGCCAGCAGCTGGGGACAGCTACAAGAGACCCAGTACTTC. Protein sequence: CASSWGQLQETQYF.

This clone turned up a few times. The J gene is TRBJ1-3, the V gene TRBV18; 8 nucleotides align to TRBD1. Germline V gene data show CDR1 as KGHSH and CDR2 as LQKENI. V was clipped by 4 bases and J by 0 bases; unmatched bases: 5. CDR3 length: 16 amino acids. This CDR3 is CASSLGQGFSGNTIYF. CDR3 sequence (DNA): TGTGCCAGCTCACTCGGACAGGGATTCTCTGGAAACACCATATATTTT.

The V and J genes are TRBV4-2 and TRBJ1-2; TRBD1 matches 7 bases. Germline V gene lookup returns CDR1 LGHNA and CDR2 YNFKEQ. This CDR3 region has 14 residues. V lost 5 bases, J lost 3 bases, and 6 bases stayed unmatched. This chain's CDR3 is CASSSDRAHYGYTF. CDR3 DNA sequence: TGTGCCAGCAGCAGCGACAGGGCTCACTATGGCTACACCTTC.

The chain links TRBV28 to TRBJ2-3; 7 bases agree with TRBD1. The CDR3 length is 15 residues. CDR1 and CDR2 from the germline V gene are MDHEN and SYDVKM. V lost 4 bases to trimming and J lost 3 bases; unmatched junction nucleotides: 7. The CDR3 bases are TGTGCCAGCAGTTGGGGACAGATATCAACAGATACGCAGTATTTT. Amino acid sequence: CASSWGQISTDTQYF. The whole variable domain, remainder taken from reference TRBV28 and TRBJ2-3, is DVKVTQSSRYLVKRTGEKVFLECVQDMDHENMFWYRQDPGLGLRLIYFSYDVKMKEKGDIPEGYSVSREKKERFSLILESASTNQTSMYLCASSWGQISTDTQYFGPGTRLTVL.

The chain employs TRBV5-6 and TRBJ2-1; 11 nucleotides line up with TRBD2. J gave up 7 bases and V 2 bases, and 8 bases lay outside the gene matches. Germline V lookup: CDR1 SGHDT, CDR2 YYEEEE. The CDR3 length is 16 residues. In nucleotides, the CDR3 is TGTGCCAGCAGCTTCCGGACTAGCGGGCTCGGGAATGAGCAGTTCTTC. This codes for CASSFRTSGLGNEQFF.

This clone was found a few times. The sample has other DNA sequences that encode this CDR3 too. The rearrangement uses TRBV29-1 and TRBJ2-1, with D perhaps matching TRBD2 (5 bases). Between the trimmed V and J ends, which lost 4 bases and 7 bases, there was a span of 5 bases. This CDR3 spans 10 amino acids. The V gene's germline CDR1 is SQVTM and CDR2 ANQGSEA. The CDR3 DNA follows: TGCAGCGTTGCGGGGAATGAGCAGTTCTTC. Protein: CSVAGNEQFF.

To note about this clone: Germline and junction disagree at one end, which may indicate a read error. This chain connects TRBV28 to TRBJ1-2; 11 bases match TRBD1. The V gene's germline CDR1 is MDHEN and CDR2 SYDVKM. This CDR3 region has 13 residues. The CDR3 DNA reads as TGTGCCAGCAGTTTGACTCTCGGGACAGGGGGATTCTTC. Amino acids: CASSLTLGTGGFF.

V is TRBV29-1 and J is TRBJ1-1, with a tentative D call TRBD1 (5 bases). V dropped 7 bases and J dropped 6 bases, with 12 bases sitting between them. Germline V lookup: CDR1 SQVTM, CDR2 ANQGSEA. CDR3 length: 11 residues. The CDR3 bases are TGCAGCGCATCAGGGTCGGCTGAAGCTTTCTTT. Translating it yields CSASGSAEAFF.